The 27 T cell receptor beta chains presented below share a single source sample, sequenced in a study of T cells in Graves' hyperthyroidism and ophthalmopathy. Amplification of TCR beta CDR3 regions used RNA as the template. First-round RT-PCR of the TCR CDR3 relied on the HTBI primer set. TCRdb redid the calling of the multiplex PCR reads with MiXCR, one entry per CDR3 protein. This table holds 550,000 to 600,000 distinct CDR3 sequences, about a sixth found once. The sequenced sample was blood. These receptor sequences come from a woman aged 18-29 years with Graves' hyperthyroidism.

This clonotype has ten or more counts. J is TRBJ2-7 and V is TRBV20-1, with TRBD1 matching 8 bases. Germline CDR1 is DFQATT and CDR2 is SNEGSKA (reference sequence). After removal of 0 bases from V and 4 bases from J, the junction contained 8 bases not matched to a gene. This CDR3 is 15 amino acids long. The CDR3 protein is CSARDQDRAAYEQYF. The CDR3 nucleotides are TGCAGTGCTAGAGATCAGGACAGGGCGGCTTACGAGCAGTACTTC.

Worth noting for this clonotype: Compared with germline, one end of the junction differs, possibly owing to a read error. The V call is TRBV24-1, the J call TRBJ2-6; 8 bases are a match to TRBD1. CDR1 is KGHDR and CDR2 is SFDVKD in the germline V gene. This CDR3 comprises 19 residues. The CDR3 sequence: CATSGGLGQGRAGANVLTF. DNA for the CDR3: TGTGCCACCAGTGGGGGCCTCGGACAGGGAAGAGCTGGCGCCAACGTCCTGACTTTC.

For this clonotype: A single base separates this from a much larger clone, so it may be a read error. The chain has TRBV10-3 and TRBJ2-1; D might be TRBD2 (6 bases). V dropped 4 bases and J dropped 5 bases, with 15 bases sitting between them. Germline assignment: CDR1 ENHRY and CDR2 SYGVKD. The CDR3 spans 15 residues. The CDR3 sequence: CAISAHGSKDNEQFF. The CDR3 coding sequence is TGTGCCATCAGTGCGCACGGGAGCAAGGACAATGAGCAGTTCTTC.

This clonotype was recorded many times. The chain has TRBV20-1 and TRBJ2-5; TRBD2 agrees at 8 bases. CDR1 DFQATT and CDR2 SNEGSKA come from the germline V gene (reference sequence). The V gene end was trimmed by 2 bases and the J gene end by 5 bases; junction bases not matched to a gene: 13. The CDR3 has 16 amino acids. The CDR3 DNA reads as TGCAGTGCTAGAATGGCAGCGGGAGCGGGTTGGGAGACCCAGTACTTC. It encodes CSARMAAGAGWETQYF.

This clonotype was seen a handful of times. The chain couples TRBV9 to TRBJ1-1, with TRBD1 as a possible D gene (5 bases). V shed 2 bases and J shed 0 bases, with 8 bases lying between them. Germline V CDR1 and CDR2: SGDLS, YYNGEE. The CDR3 spans 14 residues. DNA for the CDR3: TGTGCCAGCAGCGTGGGACGGCTGAACACTGAAGCTTTCTTT. It yields the protein CASSVGRLNTEAFF.

In this sample, this clonotype turned up many times. This sequence joins TRBV3-1 and TRBJ1-6, with D uncertain. CDR3 length equals 14 residues. V was shortened by 2 bases and J by 4 bases, with 6 bases between the two germline ends. CDR1 is LGHDT and CDR2 is YNNKEL in the germline V gene (reference sequence). The chain's CDR3 is CASSQTFYNSPLHF. For the CDR3, the DNA is TGTGCCAGCAGCCAAACTTTTTATAATTCACCCCTCCACTTT.

Many counts were recorded for this clonotype. In DNA, the CDR3 is TGTGCCAGCAGTTTTGCTAGCACCCGCACAGATACGCAGTATTTT. Protein sequence: CASSFASTRTDTQYF. This chain connects TRBV27 to TRBJ2-3, with TRBD2 as a possible D gene (5 bases). Germline V gene data show CDR1 as MNHEY and CDR2 as SMNVEV (reference sequence). V was cut by 3 bases and J by 1 base, with 11 bases left in between. The CDR3 is 15 residues long.

This sequence joins TRBV10-3 and TRBJ1-5, with 12 bases aligning to TRBD1. CDR1 is ENHRY, CDR2 SYGVKD, per germline. The junction had 3 bases not matched to a gene; V was cut back by 3 bases and J by 3 bases. The CDR3 is made up of 16 amino acids. The CDR3 bases are TGTGCCATCAGTGACGGGACAGGGGGCTCCAATCAGCCCCAGCATTTT. This gives the protein CAISDGTGGSNQPQHF.

This clonotype was seen repeatedly, ten times or more. The rearrangement links TRBV20-1 to TRBJ2-7; D might be TRBD2 (5 bases). The V end was cut by 3 bases, the J end by 7 bases, with 13 bases between. Per germline, CDR1 DFQATT and CDR2 SNEGSKA (reference sequence). The CDR3 loop spans 12 amino acids. The CDR3 here is CSASVLGREQYF. The CDR3 DNA is TGCAGTGCTAGTGTATTGGGGAGAGAGCAGTACTTC.

This clonotype was recorded many times. The chain employs TRBV6-1 and TRBJ2-7; D unclear. The V gene's germline CDR1 is MNHNS and CDR2 SASEGT. The CDR3 is 11 residues long. The ends were cut back, 8 bases at V and 5 bases at J, with 10 bases in the middle. The CDR3 is CASLQTHEQYF. Here the CDR3 DNA reads TGTGCCAGCCTCCAGACCCACGAGCAGTACTTC.

This clonotype was counted only a few times. The J gene is TRBJ1-5, the V gene TRBV18; D is ambiguous. V shed 2 bases and J shed 2 bases, with 7 bases lying between them. Germline assignment: CDR1 KGHSH and CDR2 LQKENI. This CDR3 comprises 14 residues. The CDR3 loop is CASSPLPGNQPQHF. CDR3 nucleotides: TGTGCCAGCTCACCATTACCCGGCAATCAGCCCCAGCATTTT.

This clonotype has only a few counts. The chain carries TRBV7-2 and TRBJ2-5; D is ambiguous. Germline V CDR1 and CDR2: SGHTA, FQGNSA. The CDR3 contains 17 residues. Trimming pared 2 bases from V and 3 bases from J, leaving 19 bases between. The CDR3 here is CASSLNQPRQPEETQYF. Here the CDR3 DNA reads TGTGCCAGCAGCTTAAATCAGCCCCGCCAGCCAGAAGAGACCCAGTACTTC.

The V and J genes are TRBV7-9 and TRBJ2-1; D possibly corresponds to TRBD2 (6 bases). Germline V gives CDR1 SEHNR, CDR2 FQNEAQ (reference sequence). This CDR3 has 17 amino acids. V was shortened by 5 bases and J by 4 bases, with 21 bases between the two germline ends. The CDR3 DNA sequence: TGTGCCAGCAGCCCTCGTTTGAGCGCCCGGGGGTACAATGAGCAGTTCTTC. The encoded protein is CASSPRLSARGYNEQFF.

V and J are TRBV9 and TRBJ2-7; D possibly corresponds to TRBD1 (5 bases). CDR1 and CDR2 from the germline V gene are SGDLS and YYNGEE. The V end was cut by 0 bases, the J end by 7 bases, with 14 bases between. The CDR3 totals 14 residues. The CDR3 region has the DNA TGTGCCAGCAGCGTAGATGGCAGGGTGAGGGAGCAGTACTTC. As protein: CASSVDGRVREQYF.

This clonotype was seen at least ten times. The rearrangement uses TRBV6-2 or TRBV6-3 and TRBJ2-3; no definite D call. The CDR3 contains 14 residues. Germline CDR1 and CDR2: MNHEY and SVGEGT. V gave up 0 bases and J gave up 2 bases, with 6 bases separating them. In DNA, the CDR3 is TGTGCCAGCAGTTACTCCCTATTCACAGATACGCAGTATTTT. It encodes CASSYSLFTDTQYF.

This clonotype was counted many times. The chain links TRBV24-1 to TRBJ1-1; TRBD1 matches 7 bases. This CDR3 has 15 amino acids. The ends lost 7 bases at V and 1 base at J; junction bases unmatched: 8. The germline CDR1 and CDR2 sequences are KGHDR and SFDVKD. In DNA form, the CDR3 reads TGTGCCACCAGCCACCGACAGGGATCGAACACTGAAGCTTTCTTT. This translates into CATSHRQGSNTEAFF.

A word on this clonotype: This clone may be a read error of a much larger clone one base away. The gene calls are TRBV27 and TRBJ2-7; D remains ambiguous. Trimming removed 1 base at V and 5 bases at J, with 12 bases between. Looked up from germline, CDR1 is MNHEY and CDR2 is SMNVEV (reference sequence). The CDR3 is 14 residues long. The CDR3 DNA is TGTGCCAGCAGTTTATACCCGGTTTTGGACGAGCAGTACTTC. Translation gives CASSLYPVLDEQYF.

This clonotype was picked up many times. The chain combines TRBV2 with TRBJ2-7; 11 nucleotides align to TRBD1. The CDR3 covers 16 residues. V lost 4 bases to trimming and J lost 1 base; unmatched junction nucleotides: 6. The germline V gene encodes CDR1 SNHLY and CDR2 FYNNEI. The CDR3 spells CASSGDRDRGSYEQYF. DNA of the CDR3: TGTGCCAGCAGTGGAGACCGGGACAGGGGGTCCTACGAGCAGTACTTC.

This clonotype was recorded at least ten times. The genes are TRBV6-1 and TRBJ2-1; 8 nucleotides line up with TRBD1. The germline V gene encodes CDR1 MNHNS and CDR2 SASEGT. The CDR3 totals 16 residues. The ends lost 5 bases at V and 2 bases at J; junction bases unmatched: 8. The CDR3 protein is CASSSGTGITYNEQFF. Written as DNA, the CDR3 is TGTGCCAGCAGTTCCGGGACAGGTATAACCTACAATGAGCAGTTCTTC.

The genes are TRBV6-2 or TRBV6-3 and TRBJ2-2, with a weak D call TRBD2 (6 bases). Trimming left V 5 bases short and J 5 bases short, with 12 bases between. Looked up from germline, CDR1 is MNHEY and CDR2 is SVGEGT. There are 14 residues in the CDR3. The CDR3 DNA reads TGTGCCAGCAGTACGGGGACTCTTACCGGGGAGCTGTTTTTT. It codes for CASSTGTLTGELFF.

This clonotype was detected many times. CDR3: CASSLGPVTEKLFF. CDR3 nucleotide sequence: TGTGCCAGCAGTCTTGGGCCTGTAACTGAAAAACTGTTTTTT. The chain is built from TRBV2 and TRBJ1-4; D gene uncertain. CDR3 size: 14 residues. From germline, CDR1 is SNHLY and CDR2 FYNNEI. The germline V and J ends were trimmed by 5 bases and 7 bases, with 14 bases remaining between them.

This clonotype was seen ten or more times. The V call is TRBV20-1, the J call TRBJ2-7; either TRBD1 or TRBD2 may supply D (5 bases each). The CDR3 extends over 13 amino acids. The germline gives CDR1 DFQATT, CDR2 SNEGSKA (reference sequence). Trimming pared 5 bases from V and 1 base from J, leaving 12 bases between. The CDR3 DNA is TGCAGTGCTGACCGGGACGGATCCTACGAGCAGTACTTC. This translates into CSADRDGSYEQYF.

The chain recombines TRBV20-1 with TRBJ2-1; 7 positions agree with TRBD1. The CDR3 sequence is 16 residues long. CDR1 and CDR2 (germline): DFQATT, SNEGSKA (reference sequence). V lost 2 bases to trimming and J lost 7 bases; unmatched junction nucleotides: 14. CDR3 in DNA: TGCAGTGCTAGACCATTCGGACAGGACCTAGGGAATGAGCAGTTCTTC. Amino acid sequence: CSARPFGQDLGNEQFF.

This clonotype was seen only a few times. V and J are TRBV5-5 and TRBJ2-7, with TRBD1 matching 8 bases. Per the germline V gene, CDR1 is SGHKS and CDR2 is YYEKEE (reference sequence). The CDR3 contains 18 residues. V trimming: 1 base; J trimming: 5 bases; junction bases outside the gene matches: 17. CDR3 loop: CASSLTFGAGGRSDEQYF. CDR3 sequence (DNA): TGTGCCAGCAGCTTGACGTTTGGGGCAGGGGGCAGGAGCGACGAGCAGTACTTC.

There are many counts of this clonotype. This chain links TRBV7-9 with TRBJ2-1; 12 bases map to TRBD1. V lost 0 bases to trimming and J lost 0 bases; unmatched junction nucleotides: 21. Germline V CDR1 and CDR2: SEHNR, FQNEAQ (reference sequence). The CDR3 is 24 amino acids. CDR3 DNA sequence: TGTGCCAGCAGCTTAGCGGGGACAGGGGGCGCGACATATAGCGGGAGGAGCTCCTACAATGAGCAGTTCTTC. Its translation: CASSLAGTGGATYSGRSSYNEQFF. Variable domain in full (rest from reference TRBV7-9 and TRBJ2-1): DTGVSQNPRHKITKRGQNVTFRCDPISEHNRLYWYRQTLGQGPEFLTYFQNEAQLEKSRLLSDRFSAERPKGSFSTLEIQRTEQGDSAMYLCASSLAGTGGATYSGRSSYNEQFFGPGTRLTVL.

Ten or more counts support this clonotype. V gene TRBV12-3 or TRBV12-4 combines with J gene TRBJ2-7; 7 nucleotides align to TRBD1. After removal of 7 bases from V and 7 bases from J, the junction contained 10 bases not matched to a gene. The length of the CDR3 is 13 residues. CDR3 amino acids: CASTQGVAGEQYF. The CDR3 DNA is TGTGCCAGCACCCAGGGGGTGGCAGGGGAGCAGTACTTC.

This clonotype was observed a handful of times. The chain employs TRBV12-5 and TRBJ1-5; no firm D call. The ends were cut back, 5 bases at V and 5 bases at J, with 13 bases in the middle. The CDR3 extends over 14 amino acids. Germline V gene sequence: CDR1 LGHNT, CDR2 FRNRAP. CDR3: CASGLNGPHQPQHF. CDR3 nucleotide sequence: TGTGCTAGTGGTCTCAACGGACCTCATCAGCCCCAGCATTTT.